Included here is one TCR beta chain sequence, with context. Its target is unknown. These data come from a study of cytomegalovirus exposure and HLA in healthy donors. General study findings and limits: It was fewer than 200 TCR beta chains that were listed as cytomegalovirus-associated. The study assumed roughly uniform donor sequencing depth for presence/absence analyses. Association of a missense DCLRE1C variant with TCR beta V- and J-gene trimming was reported in a later analysis.

PCR used 60 Vbeta primers and 13 Jbeta primers. Assay: immunoSEQ multiplex PCR; the TCRdb copy retains only in-frame clones and omits some. This table holds about 85,000 clones, 60% to 80% found once. The receptor comes from a boy between 10 and 17 years old in good health and CMV-seronegative. The specimen sequenced was PBMCs.

DNA of the CDR3: TGCGCCAGCAGCAACAGGGGGCCTGGAAACACCATATATTTT. Residues: CASSNRGPGNTIYF. The V and J genes are TRBV5-1 and TRBJ1-3; 9 positions agree with TRBD1. V trimming: 4 bases; J trimming: 2 bases; junction bases outside the gene matches: 1. The CDR3 sequence is 14 residues long. CDR1 and CDR2 from the germline V gene are SGHRS and YFSETQ.